These 21 T cell receptor beta chains were sequenced from one sample in a study of Ad26.COV2.S vaccination and SARS-CoV-2 variants. As to treatment: around 19 received Ad26.COV2.S at low or high dose, single or two shots; roughly five received placebo; per-sample allocation not given. Specimens were obtained on day 63 following the first vaccine or placebo injection. Profiled with immunoSEQ multiplex PCR; TCRdb holds only in-frame clones, not every one. The data show approximately 420,000 clones, roughly 90% seen once. Sample: peripheral blood, taken in a trial of Ad26.COV2.S vaccine versus placebo. The receptors come from a person aged 18-60 years who received the Ad26.COV2.S COVID-19 vaccine or a placebo.

This chain joins TRBV6-6 and TRBJ1-1, with D uncertain. CDR1 is MNHNY and CDR2 is SVGAGI in the germline V gene (reference sequence). The CDR3 sequence is 13 residues long. Trimming took 2 bases from V and 3 from J, leaving 7 bases between them. The DNA of the CDR3 is TGTGCCAGCAGTTACAGGGCGGACACTGAAGCTTTCTTT. Protein: CASSYRADTEAFF.

This clone was detected once. The chain links TRBV10-3 to TRBJ1-2; D not certain. The V end lost 11 bases, the J end lost 6 bases, and 16 bases lay between the germline ends. CDR1 is ENHRY, CDR2 SYGVKD, per germline. The CDR3 is 12 residues long. This chain's CDR3 is CAAADGPNGYTF. The CDR3 bases are TGTGCCGCCGCGGACGGGCCGAATGGCTACACCTTC.

The chain uses TRBV7-2 and TRBJ1-6; possibly TRBD1 for D (5 bases). The germline V gene encodes CDR1 SGHTA and CDR2 FQGNSA. V was pared by 4 bases and J by 9 bases, with 19 bases between. The CDR3 sequence is 16 residues long. This chain's CDR3 is CASSSQSGDLGSPLHF. CDR3 sequence (DNA): TGTGCCAGCAGCTCCCAATCCGGGGACTTAGGTTCACCCCTCCACTTT.

The chain links TRBV4-3 to TRBJ2-5; 8 nucleotides match TRBD2. CDR3 length: 16 residues. V was pared by 0 bases and J by 3 bases, with 6 bases of the junction left unmatched. Germline CDR1 reads LGHNA; CDR2 reads YSLEER. CDR3 DNA sequence: TGCGCCAGCAGCCAAGATCATATTAGCGGGGAAGAGACCCAGTACTTC. This gives the protein CASSQDHISGEETQYF.

This rearrangement joins TRBV2 to TRBJ2-3; 13 positions match TRBD2. The germline V gene has CDR1 SNHLY and CDR2 FYNNEI. This CDR3 has 15 residues. The V gene end was trimmed by 10 bases and the J gene end by 2 bases; junction bases not matched to a gene: 6. The CDR3: CATGLAGETTDTQYF. The CDR3 bases are TGTGCCACTGGACTAGCGGGGGAGACCACAGATACGCAGTATTTT.

This chain links TRBV15 with TRBJ2-7; 7 nucleotides match TRBD1. Germline V lookup: CDR1 LNHNV, CDR2 YYDKDF (reference sequence). There are 16 residues in the CDR3. Trimming at V came to 1 base and at J to 9 bases, leaving 15 bases not matched to a gene. This CDR3 is CATSRGRGTEQKGQYF. The CDR3 nucleotides are TGTGCCACCAGCAGAGGCAGGGGGACAGAACAAAAGGGGCAGTACTTC.

The genes are TRBV6-6 and TRBJ2-1; the match to TRBD1 covers 8 bases. In germline, CDR1 is MNHNY, CDR2 SVGAGI (reference sequence). V shed 8 bases, J shed 7 bases, and the junction held 13 bases outside the gene matches. There are 15 residues in the CDR3. CDR3 nucleotides: TGTGCCAGCGCAGACGGGACAGGCGCCCGGAATGAGCAGTTCTTC. Amino acid sequence: CASADGTGARNEQFF.

CDR3 loop: CASSSTGGEAFF. The DNA for the CDR3 is TGCGCCAGCAGCTCGACAGGAGGTGAAGCTTTCTTT. J is TRBJ1-1 and V is TRBV5-1, with a tentative D call TRBD1 (6 bases). Trimming stripped 3 bases from V and 7 bases from J, with 10 bases between. CDR1 and CDR2 (germline): SGHRS, YFSETQ. The CDR3 has 12 residues.

The chain uses TRBV18 and TRBJ2-3; D remains unclear. The CDR3 is 15 residues long. Trimming took off 3 bases at V and 0 bases at J, with 10 bases between the two ends. The germline gives CDR1 KGHSH, CDR2 LQKENI. As DNA, the CDR3 is TGTGCCAGCTCACCCGACGGAACTAGCACAGATACGCAGTATTTT. It translates to CASSPDGTSTDTQYF.

This clone was seen a single time. V is TRBV5-1 and J is TRBJ2-3; D is perhaps TRBD1 or TRBD2 (6 bases each). The ends were cut back, 0 bases at V and 2 bases at J, with 13 bases in the middle. The germline V gene has CDR1 SGHRS and CDR2 YFSETQ. CDR3 length equals 16 residues. CDR3 coding DNA: TGCGCCAGCAGCTTGGAAGGGGGGCCCGCCACAGATACGCAGTATTTT. Its protein product is CASSLEGGPATDTQYF.

The chain carries TRBV9 and TRBJ2-2; possible D gene TRBD2, 5 bases. The CDR3 has 14 residues. Germline CDR1 is SGDLS and CDR2 is YYNGEE. The V end was cut by 7 bases, the J end by 0 bases, with 10 bases between. The CDR3 here is CASRSGTNTGELFF. The DNA of the CDR3 is TGTGCCAGCCGCTCCGGGACGAACACCGGGGAGCTGTTTTTT.

As for this clone: Other DNA sequences in this sample translate to the same CDR3. The chain is built from TRBV20-1 and TRBJ2-7; D gene ambiguous. CDR3 length: 13 residues. Germline CDR1 is DFQATT and CDR2 is SNEGSKA (reference sequence). V lost 3 bases and J 3 bases, leaving 12 bases between the germline ends. CDR3 in amino acids: CSASAGPSYEQYF. DNA for the CDR3: TGCAGTGCTAGTGCCGGGCCCAGCTACGAGCAGTACTTC.

The chain has TRBV6-1 and TRBJ1-6; D is unclear. V lost 1 base and J lost 10, with 11 bases in between. The V gene's germline CDR1 is MNHNS and CDR2 SASEGT. The CDR3 totals 14 residues. The CDR3 nucleotides read TGTGCCAGCAGTGAAGGTGGGGAGGGATCACCCCTCCACTTT. It specifies CASSEGGEGSPLHF.

For the CDR3, the DNA is TGTGCCAGCAGACTAGCGGGGAGCACAGATACGCAGTATTTT. Protein: CASRLAGSTDTQYF. J is TRBJ2-3 and V is TRBV6-5, with 10 positions matching TRBD2. The CDR3 extends over 14 amino acids. Germline CDR1 reads MNHEY; CDR2 reads SVGAGI. The V gene end was trimmed by 6 bases and the J gene end by 0 bases; junction bases not matched to a gene: 0.

This chain joins TRBV3-1 (or the pseudogene TRBV3-2) and TRBJ2-1; D is perhaps TRBD2 (5 bases). The V gene lost 3 bases and the J gene lost 5 bases, with 11 bases spanning the gap. CDR3 length: 14 amino acids. CDR1 is LGHDT, CDR2 YNNKEL, per germline (reference sequence). This CDR3 is CASSHEDWNNEQFF. DNA of the CDR3: TGTGCCAGCAGCCATGAGGACTGGAACAATGAGCAGTTCTTC.

This clone was detected only a few times. The CDR3 DNA is TGTGCCTGGTCCGTCAGAGAGGACTCACCCCTCCACTTT. Its translation is CAWSVREDSPLHF. This chain links TRBV30 with TRBJ1-6; D remains ambiguous. The CDR3 consists of 13 residues. V lost 5 bases and J lost 10, with 15 bases in between. Germline assignment: CDR1 GTSNPN and CDR2 SVGIG (reference sequence). Full variable domain (remainder filled in from reference TRBV30 and TRBJ1-6): SQTIHQWPATLVQPVGSPLSLECTVEGTSNPNLYWYRQAAGRGLQLLFYSVGIGQISSEVPQNLSASRPQDRQFILSSKKLLLSDSGFYLCAWSVREDSPLHFGNGTRLTVT.

This CDR3 reads CASSTIDRYNEQFF. Written as DNA, the CDR3 is TGTGCCAGCAGCACAATCGACAGATACAATGAGCAGTTCTTC. This chain uses TRBV28 with TRBJ2-1; weak D call: TRBD1 (5 bases). CDR1 and CDR2 from the germline V gene are MDHEN and SYDVKM. Trimming left V 6 bases short and J 4 bases short, with 13 bases between. The CDR3 spans 14 residues.

This sequence joins TRBV12-5 and TRBJ1-2, with 8 bases identical to TRBD1. CDR3 length equals 14 residues. V lost 6 bases to trimming and J lost 4 bases; unmatched junction nucleotides: 7. In germline, CDR1 is LGHNT, CDR2 FRNRAP. The DNA for the CDR3 is TGTGCTAGTGGGCAGGCAGGGGGCGCCTATGGCTACACCTTC. Amino acid sequence: CASGQAGGAYGYTF.

This chain joins TRBV5-5 and TRBJ2-1; no definite D call. CDR1 and CDR2 from the germline V gene are SGHKS and YYEKEE (reference sequence). The CDR3 runs 16 residues. Deletions cut 0 bases from V and 3 bases from J, with 13 bases between. The CDR3 spells CASSLGVLRVYNEQFF. In DNA form, the CDR3 reads TGTGCCAGCAGCTTGGGTGTCCTCCGAGTCTACAATGAGCAGTTCTTC.

The rearrangement links TRBV6-6 to TRBJ2-3, with D unclear. V dropped 8 bases and J dropped 5 bases, with 20 bases sitting between them. Germline V CDR1 and CDR2: MNHNY, SVGAGI (reference sequence). This CDR3 is 15 amino acids long. The CDR3 region has the DNA TGTGCCAGCCTACCTGGGCAGGCGGAGTTAGATACGCAGTATTTT. This codes for CASLPGQAELDTQYF.

The V gene is TRBV4-2, the J gene TRBJ2-5; 12 bases fit TRBD2. Trimming at V came to 0 bases and at J to 3 bases, leaving 5 bases not matched to a gene. CDR1 and CDR2 (germline): LGHNA, YNFKEQ. This CDR3 is built from 17 residues. The CDR3 region is CASSQDSSGGAKETQYF. The CDR3 coding sequence is TGTGCCAGCAGCCAAGACTCTAGCGGGGGGGCGAAAGAGACCCAGTACTTC.